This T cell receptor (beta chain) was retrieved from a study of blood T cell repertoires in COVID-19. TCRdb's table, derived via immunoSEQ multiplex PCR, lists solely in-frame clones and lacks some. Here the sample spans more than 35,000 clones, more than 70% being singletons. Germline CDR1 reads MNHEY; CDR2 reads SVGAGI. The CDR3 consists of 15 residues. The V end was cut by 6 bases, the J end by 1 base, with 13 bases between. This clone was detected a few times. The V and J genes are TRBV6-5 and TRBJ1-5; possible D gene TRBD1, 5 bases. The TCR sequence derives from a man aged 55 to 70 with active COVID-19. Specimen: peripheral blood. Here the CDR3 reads CASRARDVSNQPQHF. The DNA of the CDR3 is TGTGCCAGCAGGGCCAGGGATGTAAGCAATCAGCCCCAGCATTTT.